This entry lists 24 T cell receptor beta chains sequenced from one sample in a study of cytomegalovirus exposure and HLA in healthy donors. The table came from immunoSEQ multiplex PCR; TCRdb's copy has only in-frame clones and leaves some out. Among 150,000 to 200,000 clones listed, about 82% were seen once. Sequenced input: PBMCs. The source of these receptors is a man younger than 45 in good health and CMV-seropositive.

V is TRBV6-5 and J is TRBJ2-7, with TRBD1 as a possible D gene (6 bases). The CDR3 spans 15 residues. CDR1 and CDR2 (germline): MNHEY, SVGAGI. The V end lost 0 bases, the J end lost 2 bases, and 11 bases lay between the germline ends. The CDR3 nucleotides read TGTGCCAGCAGTTACTCCACACAGGGAACCTACGAGCAGTACTTC. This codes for CASSYSTQGTYEQYF.

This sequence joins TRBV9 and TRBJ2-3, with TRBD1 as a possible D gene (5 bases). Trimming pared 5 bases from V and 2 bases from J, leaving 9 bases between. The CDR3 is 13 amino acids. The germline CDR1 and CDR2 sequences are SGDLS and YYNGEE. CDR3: CASRRTTTDTQYF. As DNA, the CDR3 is TGTGCCAGCAGGCGGACAACCACAGATACGCAGTATTTT. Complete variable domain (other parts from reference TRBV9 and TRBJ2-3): DSGVTQTPKHLITATGQRVTLRCSPRSGDLSVYWYQQSLDQGLQFLIQYYNGEERAKGNILERFSAQQFPDLHSELNLSSLELGDSALYFCASRRTTTDTQYFGPGTRLTVL.

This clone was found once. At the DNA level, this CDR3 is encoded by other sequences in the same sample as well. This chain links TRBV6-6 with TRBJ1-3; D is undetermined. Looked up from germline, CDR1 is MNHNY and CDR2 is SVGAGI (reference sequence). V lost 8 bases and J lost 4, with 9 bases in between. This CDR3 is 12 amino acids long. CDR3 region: CASSTGGNTIYF. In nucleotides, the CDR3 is TGTGCCAGCTCAACGGGGGGAAACACCATATATTTT.

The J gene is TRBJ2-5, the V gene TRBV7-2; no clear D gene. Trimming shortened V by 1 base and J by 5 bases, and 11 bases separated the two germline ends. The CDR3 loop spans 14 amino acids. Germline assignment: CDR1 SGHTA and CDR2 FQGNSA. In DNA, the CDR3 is TGTGCCAGCAGCTTAGTAAGCCGTTTGGAGACCCAGTACTTC. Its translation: CASSLVSRLETQYF. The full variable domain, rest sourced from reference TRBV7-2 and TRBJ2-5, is GAGVSQSPSNKVTEKGKDVELRCDPISGHTALYWYRQSLGQGLEFLIYFQGNSAPDKSGLPSDRFSAERTGGSVSTLTIQRTQQEDSAVYLCASSLVSRLETQYFGPGTRLLVL.

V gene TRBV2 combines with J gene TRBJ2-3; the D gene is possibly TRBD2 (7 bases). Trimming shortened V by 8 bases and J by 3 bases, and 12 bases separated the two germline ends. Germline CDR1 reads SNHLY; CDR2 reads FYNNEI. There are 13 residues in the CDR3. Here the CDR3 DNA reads TGTGCCAGCCGGACAGCGGGGACAGATACGCAGTATTTT. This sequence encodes CASRTAGTDTQYF.

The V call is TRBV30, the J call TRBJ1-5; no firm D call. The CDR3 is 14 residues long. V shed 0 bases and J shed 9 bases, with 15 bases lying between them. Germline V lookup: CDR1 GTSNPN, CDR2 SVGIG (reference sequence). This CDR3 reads CAWSVETRVGPQHF. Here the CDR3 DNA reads TGTGCCTGGAGTGTTGAAACGCGGGTAGGGCCCCAGCATTTT.

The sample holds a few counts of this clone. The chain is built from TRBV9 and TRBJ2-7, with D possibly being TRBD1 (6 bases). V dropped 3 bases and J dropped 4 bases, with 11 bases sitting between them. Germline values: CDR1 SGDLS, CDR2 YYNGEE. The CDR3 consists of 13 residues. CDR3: CASSASGAYEQYF. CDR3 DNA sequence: TGTGCCAGCAGCGCCTCAGGGGCGTACGAGCAGTACTTC.

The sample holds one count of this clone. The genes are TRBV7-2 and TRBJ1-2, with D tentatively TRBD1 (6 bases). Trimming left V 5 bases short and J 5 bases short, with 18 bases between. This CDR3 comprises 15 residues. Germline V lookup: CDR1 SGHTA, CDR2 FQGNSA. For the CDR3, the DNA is TGTGCCAGCAGCGTACCGGGACACACGATATATGGCTACACCTTC. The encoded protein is CASSVPGHTIYGYTF.

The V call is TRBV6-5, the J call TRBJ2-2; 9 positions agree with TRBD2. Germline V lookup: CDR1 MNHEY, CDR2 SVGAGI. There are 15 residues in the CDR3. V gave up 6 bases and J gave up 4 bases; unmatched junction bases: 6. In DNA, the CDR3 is TGTGCCAGCAGCCTAGCGGGGACTCCCACCGGGGAGCTGTTTTTT. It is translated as CASSLAGTPTGELFF.

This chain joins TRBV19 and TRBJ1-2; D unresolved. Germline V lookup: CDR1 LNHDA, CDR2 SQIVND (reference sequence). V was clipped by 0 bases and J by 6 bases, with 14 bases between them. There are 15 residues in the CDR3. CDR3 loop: CASSIEVTYRDGYTF. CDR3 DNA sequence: TGTGCCAGTAGTATAGAAGTTACGTACAGAGATGGCTACACCTTC.

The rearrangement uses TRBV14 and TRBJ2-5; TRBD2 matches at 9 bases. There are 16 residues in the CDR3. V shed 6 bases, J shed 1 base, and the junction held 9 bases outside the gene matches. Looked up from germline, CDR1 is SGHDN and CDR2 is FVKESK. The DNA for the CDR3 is TGTGCCAGCAGGCGGAGCGGGGGGCGATTCCAAGAGACCCAGTACTTC. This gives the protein CASRRSGGRFQETQYF. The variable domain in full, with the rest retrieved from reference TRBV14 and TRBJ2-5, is EAGVTQFPSHSVIEKGQTVTLRCDPISGHDNLYWYRRVMGKEIKFLLHFVKESKQDESGMPNNRFLAERTGGTYSTLKVQPAELEDSGVYFCASRRSGGRFQETQYFGPGTRLLVL.

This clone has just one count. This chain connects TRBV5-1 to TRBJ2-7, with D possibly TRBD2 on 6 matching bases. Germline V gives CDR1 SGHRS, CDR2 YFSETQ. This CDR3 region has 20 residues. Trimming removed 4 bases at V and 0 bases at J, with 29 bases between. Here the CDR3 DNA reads TGCGCCAGCAGCCCGGACTATTATGAGACACCCAATTGGGACTCCTACGAGCAGTACTTC. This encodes CASSPDYYETPNWDSYEQYF.

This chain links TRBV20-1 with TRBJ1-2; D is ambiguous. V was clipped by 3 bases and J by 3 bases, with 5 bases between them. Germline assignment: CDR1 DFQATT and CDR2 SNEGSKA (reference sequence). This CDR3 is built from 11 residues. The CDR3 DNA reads TGCAGTGCTAGGGCGGACTATGGCTACACCTTC. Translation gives CSARADYGYTF.

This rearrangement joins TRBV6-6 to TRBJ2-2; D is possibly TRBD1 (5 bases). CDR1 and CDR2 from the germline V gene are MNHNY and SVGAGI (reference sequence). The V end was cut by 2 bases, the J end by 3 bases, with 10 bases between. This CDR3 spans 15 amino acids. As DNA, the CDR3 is TGTGCCAGCAGTTACGCCACAGGTTACACCGGGGAGCTGTTTTTT. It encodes CASSYATGYTGELFF.

DNA for the CDR3: TGTGCCAGCAGCATGGACTTGCGAGTGAATTCACCCCTCCACTTT. It is translated as CASSMDLRVNSPLHF. The rearrangement links TRBV5-4 to TRBJ1-6; D unclear. V was pared by 4 bases and J by 7 bases, with 15 bases between. Germline CDR1 SGHNT, CDR2 YYREEE (reference sequence). CDR3 length: 15 amino acids.

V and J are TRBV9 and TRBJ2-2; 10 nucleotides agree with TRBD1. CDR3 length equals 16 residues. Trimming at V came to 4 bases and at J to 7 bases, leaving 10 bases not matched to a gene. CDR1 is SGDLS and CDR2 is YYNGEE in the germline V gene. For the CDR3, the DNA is TGTGCCAGCAGCAGAAGGGACAGGGGAGTAGGCGGGGAGCTGTTTTTT. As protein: CASSRRDRGVGGELFF.

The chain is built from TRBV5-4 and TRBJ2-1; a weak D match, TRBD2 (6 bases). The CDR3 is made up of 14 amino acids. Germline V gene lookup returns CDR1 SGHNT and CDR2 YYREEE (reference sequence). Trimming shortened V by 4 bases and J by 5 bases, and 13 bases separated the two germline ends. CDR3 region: CASSRGGENNEQFF. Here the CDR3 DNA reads TGTGCCAGCAGCCGTGGAGGGGAGAACAATGAGCAGTTCTTC. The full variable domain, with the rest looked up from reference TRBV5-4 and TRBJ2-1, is ETGVTQSPTHLIKTRGQQVTLRCSSQSGHNTVSWYQQALGQGPQFIFQYYREEENGRGNFPPRFSGLQFPNYSSELNVNALELDDSALYLCASSRGGENNEQFFGPGTRLTVL.

The DNA for the CDR3 is TGTGCCAGCAGCGCTAAAGACGGAGGGGAGACCCAGTACTTC. It yields the protein CASSAKDGGETQYF. This chain uses TRBV5-4 with TRBJ2-5, with TRBD2 as a possible D gene (6 bases). From germline, CDR1 is SGHNT and CDR2 YYREEE (reference sequence). Trimming removed 4 bases at V and 5 bases at J, with 15 bases between. This CDR3 contains 14 residues.

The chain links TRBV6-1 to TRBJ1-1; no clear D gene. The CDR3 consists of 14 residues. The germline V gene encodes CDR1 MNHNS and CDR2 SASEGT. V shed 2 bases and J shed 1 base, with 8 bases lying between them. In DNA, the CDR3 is TGTGCCAGCAGTGAACGTCTTCGGAACACTGAAGCTTTCTTT. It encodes CASSERLRNTEAFF.

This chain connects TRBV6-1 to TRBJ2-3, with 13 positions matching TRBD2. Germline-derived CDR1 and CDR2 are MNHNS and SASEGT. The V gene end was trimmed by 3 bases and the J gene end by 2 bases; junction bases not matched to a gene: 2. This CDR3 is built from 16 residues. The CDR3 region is CASSDTSGGATDTQYF. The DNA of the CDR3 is TGTGCCAGCAGTGACACTAGCGGGGGGGCCACAGATACGCAGTATTTT.

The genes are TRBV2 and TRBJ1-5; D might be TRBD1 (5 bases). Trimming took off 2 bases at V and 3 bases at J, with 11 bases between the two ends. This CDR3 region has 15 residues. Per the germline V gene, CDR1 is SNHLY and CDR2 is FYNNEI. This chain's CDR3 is CASSEYQGLNQPQHF. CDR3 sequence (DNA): TGTGCCAGCAGTGAATATCAGGGACTCAATCAGCCCCAGCATTTT.

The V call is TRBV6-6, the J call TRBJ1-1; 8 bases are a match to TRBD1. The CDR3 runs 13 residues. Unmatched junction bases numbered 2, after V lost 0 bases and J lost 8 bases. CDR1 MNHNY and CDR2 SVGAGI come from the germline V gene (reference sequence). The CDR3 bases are TGTGCCAGCAGTTACTCAGGGGACAGGGAAGCTTTCTTT. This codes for CASSYSGDREAFF.

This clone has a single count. CDR3 DNA sequence: TGTGCCAGCAGCTTATCGAAGGACAGGGGCCTAAATGAGCAGTTCTTC. This translates into CASSLSKDRGLNEQFF. The rearrangement uses TRBV7-2 and TRBJ2-1, with 9 bases identical to TRBD1. Germline-derived CDR1 and CDR2 are SGHTA and FQGNSA. V lost 2 bases and J lost 7; bases outside the gene matches: 9. This CDR3 is built from 16 residues. The entire variable domain, with the rest obtained from reference TRBV7-2 and TRBJ2-1, is as follows: GAGVSQSPSNKVTEKGKDVELRCDPISGHTALYWYRQSLGQGLEFLIYFQGNSAPDKSGLPSDRFSAERTGGSVSTLTIQRTQQEDSAVYLCASSLSKDRGLNEQFFGPGTRLTVL.

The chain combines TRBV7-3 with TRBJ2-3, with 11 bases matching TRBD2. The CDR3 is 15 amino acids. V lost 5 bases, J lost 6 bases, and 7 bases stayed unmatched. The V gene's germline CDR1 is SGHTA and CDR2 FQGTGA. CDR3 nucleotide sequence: TGTGCCAGCAGCCGCCTAGCGGGGGGTTCGGATACGCAGTATTTT. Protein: CASSRLAGGSDTQYF.